This note documents a single T cell receptor (beta chain) sequence. The sample comes from a study of shared clonotypes between healthy human individuals. Some clones are missing from TCRdb's copy, which holds only in-frame ones; the method was immunoSEQ multiplex PCR. Here the sample spans roughly 1,000,000 clones, approximately 80% being singletons. The CDR3 has 13 residues. Sequenced input: memory CD4+ T cells from PBMCs. Subset of the sample: CD45RA-negative fraction. The chain employs TRBV21-1 and TRBJ2-1. TRBV21-1 is described as a pseudogene. The clonotype originates from a man aged 18 to 29 in good health. Some clones in this sample may be carry-over from other donors' samples. The CDR3 sequence: CASSLRDQDFLVF. The DNA of the CDR3 is TGTGCCAGCAGCCTACGGGACCAAGATTTTTTAGTCTTC.